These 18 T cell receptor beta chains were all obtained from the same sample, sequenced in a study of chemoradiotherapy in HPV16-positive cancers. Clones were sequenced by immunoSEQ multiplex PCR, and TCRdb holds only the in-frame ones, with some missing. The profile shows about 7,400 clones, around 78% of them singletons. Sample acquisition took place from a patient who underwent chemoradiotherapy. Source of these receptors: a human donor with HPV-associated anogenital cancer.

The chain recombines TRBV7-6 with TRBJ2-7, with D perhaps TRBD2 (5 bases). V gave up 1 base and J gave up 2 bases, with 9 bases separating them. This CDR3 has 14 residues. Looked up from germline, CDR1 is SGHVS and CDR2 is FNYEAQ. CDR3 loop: CASSLERFPYEQYF. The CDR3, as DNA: TGTGCCAGCAGCTTAGAGCGGTTTCCCTACGAGCAGTACTTC.

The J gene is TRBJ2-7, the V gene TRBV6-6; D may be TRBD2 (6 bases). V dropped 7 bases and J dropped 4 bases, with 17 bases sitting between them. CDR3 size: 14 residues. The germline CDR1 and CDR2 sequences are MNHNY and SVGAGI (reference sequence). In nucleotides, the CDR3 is TGTGCCAGCACCGGGGGTCGGGGCTCTTACGAGCAGTACTTC. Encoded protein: CASTGGRGSYEQYF.

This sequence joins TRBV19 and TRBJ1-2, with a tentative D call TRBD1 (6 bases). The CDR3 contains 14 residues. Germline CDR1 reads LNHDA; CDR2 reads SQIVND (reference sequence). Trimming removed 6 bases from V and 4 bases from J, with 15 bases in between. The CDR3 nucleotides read TGTGCCAGTAGCGCCCCGGACAGAACCTATGGCTACACCTTC. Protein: CASSAPDRTYGYTF.

The CDR3 DNA reads as TGTGCCAGCAGCTTGAGATCGAGGGCCGGCTATGGCTACACCTTC. It translates to CASSLRSRAGYGYTF. The chain carries TRBV5-8 and TRBJ1-2; D gene ambiguous. The CDR3 covers 15 residues. The germline V gene has CDR1 SGHTS and CDR2 YDEGEE. V was clipped by 1 base and J by 4 bases, with 14 bases between them.

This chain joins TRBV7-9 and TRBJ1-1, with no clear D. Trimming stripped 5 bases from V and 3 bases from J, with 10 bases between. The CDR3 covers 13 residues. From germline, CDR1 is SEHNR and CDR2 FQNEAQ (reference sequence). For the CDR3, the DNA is TGTGCCAGCAGCGCGAGTAGCGACACTGAAGCTTTCTTT. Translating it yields CASSASSDTEAFF.

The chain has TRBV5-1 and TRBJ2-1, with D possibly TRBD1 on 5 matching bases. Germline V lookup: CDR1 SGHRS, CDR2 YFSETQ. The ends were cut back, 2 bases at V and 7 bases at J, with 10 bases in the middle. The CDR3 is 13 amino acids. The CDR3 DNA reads TGCGCCAGCAGCTTACGGCCAGGGAATGAGCAGTTCTTC. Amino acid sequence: CASSLRPGNEQFF.

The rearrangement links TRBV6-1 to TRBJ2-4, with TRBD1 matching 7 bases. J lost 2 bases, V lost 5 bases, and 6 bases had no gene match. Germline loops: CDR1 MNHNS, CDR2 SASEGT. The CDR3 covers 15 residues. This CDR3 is CASSLPGQTKNIQYF. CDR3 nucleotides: TGTGCCAGCAGTTTACCGGGACAGACCAAAAACATTCAGTACTTC.

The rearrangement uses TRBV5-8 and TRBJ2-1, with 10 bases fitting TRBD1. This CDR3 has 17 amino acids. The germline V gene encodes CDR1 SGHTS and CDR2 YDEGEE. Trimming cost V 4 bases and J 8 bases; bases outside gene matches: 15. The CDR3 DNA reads TGTGCCAGCAGCCGACCCGGGACAGGGGTGTACAAAGATGAGCAGTTCTTC. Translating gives CASSRPGTGVYKDEQFF.

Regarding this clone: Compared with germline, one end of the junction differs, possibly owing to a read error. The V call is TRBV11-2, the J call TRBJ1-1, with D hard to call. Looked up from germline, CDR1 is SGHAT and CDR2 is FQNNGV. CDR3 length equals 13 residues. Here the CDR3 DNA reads TGTGCCAGCAGCGTAGAAGTAAACACTGAAGCTTTCTTT. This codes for CASSVEVNTEAFF.

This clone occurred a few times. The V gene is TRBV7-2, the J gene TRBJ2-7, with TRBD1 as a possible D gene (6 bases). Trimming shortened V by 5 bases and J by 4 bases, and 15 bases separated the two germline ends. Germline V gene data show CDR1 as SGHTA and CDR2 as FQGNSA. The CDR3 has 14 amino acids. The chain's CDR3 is CASSPSSGAYEQYF. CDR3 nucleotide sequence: TGTGCCAGCAGCCCCTCCTCAGGGGCGTACGAGCAGTACTTC.

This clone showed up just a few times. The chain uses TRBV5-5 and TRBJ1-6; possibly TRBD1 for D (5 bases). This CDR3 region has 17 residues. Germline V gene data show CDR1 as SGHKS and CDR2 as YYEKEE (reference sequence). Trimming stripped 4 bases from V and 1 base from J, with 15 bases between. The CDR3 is CASSAPGPLSYNSPLHF. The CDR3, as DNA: TGTGCCAGCAGCGCACCGGGACCACTATCCTATAATTCACCCCTCCACTTT.

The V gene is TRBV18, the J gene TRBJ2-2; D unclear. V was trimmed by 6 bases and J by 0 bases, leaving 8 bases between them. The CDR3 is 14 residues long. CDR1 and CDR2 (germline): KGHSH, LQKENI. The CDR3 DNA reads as TGTGCCAGCTCCCCCACTTCGAACACCGGGGAGCTGTTTTTT. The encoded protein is CASSPTSNTGELFF.

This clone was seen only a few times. The CDR3 DNA follows: TGTGCCAGCAGCTTAGTAGCGGGGGTGGACCTTTGGCAGTATTTT. Protein product: CASSLVAGVDLWQYF. The J gene is TRBJ2-3, the V gene TRBV11-2; 9 bases fit TRBD2. V lost 1 base and J lost 11; bases outside the gene matches: 10. The CDR3 is 15 residues long. In germline, CDR1 is SGHAT, CDR2 FQNNGV.

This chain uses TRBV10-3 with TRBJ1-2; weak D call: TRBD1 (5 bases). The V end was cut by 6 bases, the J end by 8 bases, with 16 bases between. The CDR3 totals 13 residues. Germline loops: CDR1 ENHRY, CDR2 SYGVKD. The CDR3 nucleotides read TGTGCCATCAGGGGCCTCCAGGGCGAGGGCTACACCTTC. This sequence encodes CAIRGLQGEGYTF.

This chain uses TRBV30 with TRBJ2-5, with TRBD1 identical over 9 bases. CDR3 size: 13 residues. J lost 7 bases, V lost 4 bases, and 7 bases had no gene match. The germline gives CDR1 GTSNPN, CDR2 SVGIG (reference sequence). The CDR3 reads CAWTTGGDGTQYF. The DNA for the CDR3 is TGTGCCTGGACTACAGGGGGCGACGGGACCCAGTACTTC.

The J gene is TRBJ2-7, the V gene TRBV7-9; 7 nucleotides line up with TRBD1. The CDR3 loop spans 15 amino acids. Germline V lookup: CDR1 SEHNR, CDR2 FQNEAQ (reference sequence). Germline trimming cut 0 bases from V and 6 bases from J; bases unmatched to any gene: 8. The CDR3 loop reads CASSLAQGSLREQYF. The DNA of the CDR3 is TGTGCCAGCAGCTTAGCACAGGGGTCCCTACGCGAGCAGTACTTC.

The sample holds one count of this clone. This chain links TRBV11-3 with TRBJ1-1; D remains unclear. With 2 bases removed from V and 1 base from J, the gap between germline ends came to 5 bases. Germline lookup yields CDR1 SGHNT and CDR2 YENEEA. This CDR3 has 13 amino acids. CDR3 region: CASSLHPNTEAFF. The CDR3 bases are TGTGCCAGCAGCTTACACCCGAACACTGAAGCTTTCTTT.

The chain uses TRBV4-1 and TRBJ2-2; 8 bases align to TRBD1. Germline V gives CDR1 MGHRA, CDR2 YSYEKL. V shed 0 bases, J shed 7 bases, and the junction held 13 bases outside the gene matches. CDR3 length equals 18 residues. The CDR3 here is CASSQEWTGTLEGGELFF. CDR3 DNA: TGCGCCAGCAGCCAAGAATGGACAGGGACCCTTGAGGGCGGGGAGCTGTTTTTT.